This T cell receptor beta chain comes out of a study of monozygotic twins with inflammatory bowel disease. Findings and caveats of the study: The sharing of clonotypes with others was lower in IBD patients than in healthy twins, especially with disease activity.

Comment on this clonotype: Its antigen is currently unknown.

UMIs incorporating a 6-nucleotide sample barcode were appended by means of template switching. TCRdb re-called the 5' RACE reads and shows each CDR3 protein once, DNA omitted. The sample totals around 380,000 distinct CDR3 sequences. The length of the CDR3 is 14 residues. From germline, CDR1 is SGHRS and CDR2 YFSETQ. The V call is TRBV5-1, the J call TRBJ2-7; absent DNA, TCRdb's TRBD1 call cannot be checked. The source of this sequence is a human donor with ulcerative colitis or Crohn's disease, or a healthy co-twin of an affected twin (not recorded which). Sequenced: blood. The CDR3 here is CASSLGPPTHEQYF.